The 25 T cell receptor beta chains in this list originate from one sample, sequenced in a study of T-cell reconstitution after alpha-beta-depleted transplantation in children. Unique molecular identifiers were used to barcode this TCRbeta library. TCRdb reprocessed the PCR reads with MiXCR, giving one entry per CDR3 protein. Altogether 330,000 or so distinct CDR3 sequences are present, just over 7.5% being singletons, with the ten largest covering approximately 8.6%. These receptors' antigens are unknown. Points from the study as a whole: Once a year had passed after transplant, T-cell counts and diversity came mostly from newly produced T cells.

Sequenced here: peripheral blood, sampled 360 days after TCRalphabeta/CD19-depleted stem cell transplant. These receptors all come from a female patient between 2 and 15 years old who had a stem cell transplant for Fanconi anemia, so the T cells may come from the graft donor.

This clonotype was observed many times. The V and J genes are TRBV24-1 and TRBJ2-6; the D is unclear. The length of the CDR3 is 14 residues. Germline CDR1 KGHDR, CDR2 SFDVKD. V lost 2 bases and J lost 4, with 5 bases in between. CDR3 residues: CATSDYSGANVLTF. In DNA, the CDR3 is TGTGCCACCAGTGATTATTCCGGGGCCAACGTCCTGACTTTC.

This clonotype has a handful of counts. V gene TRBV11-1 combines with J gene TRBJ2-2, with 13 bases identical to TRBD2. J lost 2 bases, V lost 3 bases, and 9 bases had no gene match. In germline, CDR1 is SGHAT, CDR2 FQDESV (reference sequence). The CDR3 has 19 residues. The CDR3, as DNA: TGTGCCAGCAGCTTTAACCCGGGACTAGCGGGGCCCAACACCGGGGAGCTGTTTTTT. This sequence encodes CASSFNPGLAGPNTGELFF.

This clonotype was recorded at least ten times. J is TRBJ2-7 and V is TRBV20-1, with 10 bases that match TRBD1. Germline CDR1 DFQATT, CDR2 SNEGSKA (reference sequence). J gave up 5 bases and V 5 bases, and 12 bases lay outside the gene matches. This CDR3 contains 15 residues. The CDR3 coding sequence is TGCAGTGCTTCACGTAGACAGGGGGCGCGGGACGAGCAGTACTTC. Translated, it gives CSASRRQGARDEQYF.

This clonotype was counted only a few times. The V call is TRBV20-1, the J call TRBJ1-1, with D perhaps TRBD1 (5 bases). CDR3 length: 15 residues. The V end lost 3 bases, the J end lost 5 bases, and 19 bases lay between the germline ends. The germline gives CDR1 DFQATT, CDR2 SNEGSKA (reference sequence). CDR3 coding DNA: TGCAGTGCTAGGGACCCCAGGGCCTCGGGGACTGAAGCTTTCTTT. Its protein product is CSARDPRASGTEAFF.

This clonotype occurred a few times. The rearrangement uses TRBV3-1 and TRBJ2-5; 7 bases align to TRBD1. This CDR3 has 14 amino acids. Germline V gene data show CDR1 as LGHDT and CDR2 as YNNKEL (reference sequence). J was trimmed by 1 base and V by 4 bases; bases with no gene match: 3. CDR3 bases: TGTGCCAGCAGCCGGGGACAGCCCCAAGAGACCCAGTACTTC. It encodes CASSRGQPQETQYF.

The chain joins TRBV6-1 to TRBJ2-7, with 10 nucleotides matching TRBD2. The CDR3 loop spans 15 amino acids. V shed 8 bases and J 0 bases; nucleotides not matched to a gene: 7. Per germline, CDR1 MNHNS and CDR2 SASEGT. CDR3 sequence: CASQPLAGASYEQYF. CDR3 bases: TGTGCCAGCCAGCCCCTAGCGGGAGCCTCCTACGAGCAGTACTTC.

At least ten counts were recorded for this clonotype. The CDR3 DNA follows: TGCAGTGCTAGCTCTGGGGACGAGCAGTACGTC. Its protein is CSASSGDEQYV. The chain employs TRBV20-1 and TRBJ2-7; D remains ambiguous. CDR1 and CDR2 from the germline V gene are DFQATT and SNEGSKA (reference sequence). The CDR3 sequence is 11 residues long. Deletions cut 3 bases from V and 5 bases from J, with 8 bases between.

This clonotype has just a few counts. The chain employs TRBV6-1 and TRBJ2-7; D unresolved. V was cut by 6 bases and J by 4 bases, with 10 bases left in between. This CDR3 spans 12 amino acids. CDR1 is MNHNS, CDR2 SASEGT, per germline. The CDR3 region is CASRPWGYEQYF. CDR3 DNA sequence: TGTGCCAGCAGGCCATGGGGTTACGAGCAGTACTTC.

This clonotype was detected ten times or more. V and J are TRBV20-1 and TRBJ2-1; possible D gene TRBD2, 6 bases. The V end lost 2 bases, the J end lost 3 bases, and 11 bases lay between the germline ends. CDR3 length: 14 amino acids. The germline V gene encodes CDR1 DFQATT and CDR2 SNEGSKA (reference sequence). CDR3: CSARRRGNYNEQFF. In nucleotides, the CDR3 is TGCAGTGCTAGACGTCGGGGGAACTACAATGAGCAGTTCTTC.

The rearrangement links TRBV6-2 or TRBV6-3 to TRBJ2-1, with 8 nucleotides matching TRBD1. CDR1 and CDR2 from the germline V gene are MNHEY and SVGEGT. Trimming removed 7 bases from V and 4 bases from J; junction bases left unmatched: 9. The CDR3 is made up of 15 amino acids. The CDR3 reads CASNLARGLYNEQFF. For the CDR3, the DNA is TGTGCCAGCAATCTCGCCAGGGGGCTTTACAATGAGCAGTTCTTC.

The chain recombines TRBV18 with TRBJ2-3; D is unresolved. With 2 bases removed from V and 2 bases from J, the gap between germline ends came to 14 bases. The CDR3 is made up of 16 amino acids. Germline V gene data show CDR1 as KGHSH and CDR2 as LQKENI. CDR3 amino acids: CASSPLIVGNTDTQYF. The DNA for the CDR3 is TGTGCCAGCTCACCATTGATAGTAGGAAACACAGATACGCAGTATTTT.

This clonotype was observed a few times. Here the CDR3 reads CASSSELASTDTQYF. CDR3 in DNA: TGTGCCAGCTCCTCGGAGCTCGCTAGCACAGATACGCAGTATTTT. This rearrangement joins TRBV18 to TRBJ2-3; D gene uncertain. The germline V gene encodes CDR1 KGHSH and CDR2 LQKENI. This CDR3 region has 15 residues. V was shortened by 6 bases and J by 0 bases, with 13 bases between the two germline ends.

This clonotype was seen ten or more times. The rearrangement links TRBV7-9 to TRBJ2-3; 10 bases map to TRBD2. V gave up 5 bases and J gave up 8 bases; unmatched junction bases: 1. Germline loops: CDR1 SEHNR, CDR2 FQNEAQ (reference sequence). The CDR3 is 12 amino acids. The CDR3 region is CASSPSGGTQYF. CDR3 in DNA: TGTGCCAGCAGCCCTAGCGGGGGTACGCAGTATTTT. The entire variable domain, with the rest obtained from reference TRBV7-9 and TRBJ2-3, is as follows: DTGVSQNPRHKITKRGQNVTFRCDPISEHNRLYWYRQTLGQGPEFLTYFQNEAQLEKSRLLSDRFSAERPKGSFSTLEIQRTEQGDSAMYLCASSPSGGTQYFGPGTRLTVL.

This clonotype was observed many times. V usage is TRBV12-3 or TRBV12-4 and J usage is TRBJ2-3; a weak D match, TRBD2 (6 bases). V lost 2 bases and J lost 4, with 19 bases in between. The CDR3 spans 17 residues. DNA of the CDR3: TGTGCCAGCAGTTTACTTATTCGGGCTAGCGTCTCAGATACGCAGTATTTT. Protein: CASSLLIRASVSDTQYF.

The table lists this clonotype with many counts. The chain is built from TRBV5-1 and TRBJ2-3, with TRBD1 as a possible D gene (7 bases). The germline gives CDR1 SGHRS, CDR2 YFSETQ. V lost 4 bases to trimming and J lost 2 bases, with 11 bases between them. This CDR3 has 14 residues. The CDR3 DNA is TGCGCCAGCAGCGGCGGGACAGCCACAGATACGCAGTATTTT. This codes for CASSGGTATDTQYF. The full variable domain, its missing parts supplied by reference TRBV5-1 and TRBJ2-3, is KAGVTQTPRYLIKTRGQQVTLSCSPISGHRSVSWYQQTPGQGLQFLFEYFSETQRNKGNFPGRFSGRQFSNSRSEMNVSTLELGDSALYLCASSGGTATDTQYFGPGTRLTVL.

This clonotype was observed many times. The chain couples TRBV5-6 to TRBJ2-1; D is unclear. V lost 1 base, J lost 3 bases, and 8 bases lay in between. Germline V lookup: CDR1 SGHDT, CDR2 YYEEEE. The CDR3 length is 14 residues. The CDR3 sequence: CASSLLEDYNEQFF. The CDR3 DNA follows: TGTGCCAGCAGCTTGTTAGAAGACTACAATGAGCAGTTCTTC.

This clonotype was seen many times. The V gene is TRBV7-9, the J gene TRBJ2-1, with D unresolved. The CDR3 extends over 14 amino acids. Per the germline V gene, CDR1 is SEHNR and CDR2 is FQNEAQ (reference sequence). V was trimmed by 4 bases and J by 6 bases, leaving 13 bases between them. For the CDR3, the DNA is TGTGCCAGCAGCTCAATTGTGATCGCCAATGAGCAGTTCTTC. The encoded protein is CASSSIVIANEQFF.

The genes are TRBV7-8 and TRBJ1-3; possible D gene TRBD1, 5 bases. CDR1 SGHVS and CDR2 FQNEAQ come from the germline V gene. Trimming took off 1 base at V and 4 bases at J, with 14 bases between the two ends. The CDR3 is made up of 16 amino acids. As DNA, the CDR3 is TGTGCCAGCAGCTTAGAAGCCCCAGGGTTAGGAAACACCATATATTTT. Translating it yields CASSLEAPGLGNTIYF.

This clonotype was found many times. The chain couples TRBV3-1 to TRBJ2-3; 10 bases align to TRBD2. This CDR3 has 16 amino acids. CDR1 and CDR2 from the germline V gene are LGHDT and YNNKEL (reference sequence). V shed 6 bases and J 0 bases; nucleotides not matched to a gene: 6. The CDR3 reads CASSRLLAGSTDTQYF. DNA for the CDR3: TGTGCCAGCAGTCGATTACTAGCGGGGAGCACAGATACGCAGTATTTT.

The chain links TRBV28 to TRBJ1-5; a weak D match, TRBD1 (5 bases). V was shortened by 1 base and J by 2 bases, with 12 bases between the two germline ends. The CDR3 is 16 residues long. CDR1 and CDR2 from the germline V gene are MDHEN and SYDVKM. The CDR3 here is CASSLLAGNGNQPQHF. CDR3 coding DNA: TGTGCCAGCAGTTTATTGGCAGGGAACGGCAATCAGCCCCAGCATTTT.

Ten or more counts support this clonotype. V is TRBV20-1 and J is TRBJ2-7; D is possibly TRBD1 (5 bases). The CDR3 sequence is 14 residues long. The V end lost 4 bases, the J end lost 3 bases, and 16 bases lay between the germline ends. CDR1 and CDR2 (germline): DFQATT, SNEGSKA (reference sequence). CDR3 sequence: CSATSPQRGYEQYV. CDR3 DNA sequence: TGCAGTGCTACGAGTCCCCAAAGGGGCTACGAGCAGTACGTC.

The J gene is TRBJ1-5, the V gene TRBV3-1, with 9 bases that match TRBD1. The CDR3 contains 15 residues. J was trimmed by 2 bases and V by 3 bases; bases with no gene match: 2. Germline V gives CDR1 LGHDT, CDR2 YNNKEL (reference sequence). The chain's CDR3 is CASSHRTGGNQPQHF. The CDR3 coding sequence is TGTGCCAGCAGCCACCGGACAGGGGGCAATCAGCCCCAGCATTTT. The whole variable domain, filled in from reference TRBV3-1 and TRBJ1-5, reads DTAVSQTPKYLVTQMGNDKSIKCEQNLGHDTMYWYKQDSKKFLKIMFSYNNKELIINETVPNRFSPKSPDKAHLNLHINSLELGDSAVYFCASSHRTGGNQPQHFGDGTRLSIL.

The rearrangement links TRBV12-3 or TRBV12-4 to TRBJ2-3, with 10 bases fitting TRBD1. CDR3 length: 18 amino acids. The V segment lost 6 bases and the J segment 0 bases; nucleotides outside the gene matches: 12. The CDR3, as DNA: TGTGCCAGCAGGACCGGGACAGGGGTTTTGAAGAGCACAGATACGCAGTATTTT. Encoded protein: CASRTGTGVLKSTDTQYF.

This clonotype was observed many times. The chain couples TRBV5-5 to TRBJ1-6, with a possible D match to TRBD1 (6 bases). Per germline, CDR1 SGHKS and CDR2 YYEKEE (reference sequence). V was pared by 0 bases and J by 10 bases, with 14 bases between. CDR3 size: 15 residues. The CDR3 DNA sequence: TGTGCCAGCAGCTTGGACAGGGCTCGTGGCTCACCCCTCCACTTT. This codes for CASSLDRARGSPLHF.

The gene calls are TRBV7-9 and TRBJ1-6; the D gene is possibly TRBD1 (5 bases). V was cut by 5 bases and J by 8 bases, with 13 bases left in between. CDR1 and CDR2 (germline): SEHNR, FQNEAQ (reference sequence). The CDR3 extends over 14 amino acids. CDR3 protein: CASSAGGGYSPLHF. The CDR3 DNA follows: TGTGCCAGCAGCGCGGGGGGTGGGTATTCACCCCTCCACTTT.